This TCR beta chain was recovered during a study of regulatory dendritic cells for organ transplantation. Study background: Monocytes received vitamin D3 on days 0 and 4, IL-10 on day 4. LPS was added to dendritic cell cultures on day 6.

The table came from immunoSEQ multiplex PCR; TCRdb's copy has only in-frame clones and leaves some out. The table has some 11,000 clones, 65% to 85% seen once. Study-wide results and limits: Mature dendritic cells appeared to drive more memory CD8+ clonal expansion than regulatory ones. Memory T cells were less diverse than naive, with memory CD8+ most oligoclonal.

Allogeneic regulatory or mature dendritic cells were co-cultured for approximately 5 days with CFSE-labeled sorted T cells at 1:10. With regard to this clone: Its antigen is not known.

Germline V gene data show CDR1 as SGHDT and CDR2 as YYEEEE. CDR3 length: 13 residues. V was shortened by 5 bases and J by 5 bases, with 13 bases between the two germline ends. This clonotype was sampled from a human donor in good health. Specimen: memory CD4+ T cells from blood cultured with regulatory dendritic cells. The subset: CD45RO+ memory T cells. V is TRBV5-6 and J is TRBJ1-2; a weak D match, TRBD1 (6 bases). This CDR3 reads CASRRTAGYGYTF. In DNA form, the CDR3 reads TGTGCCAGCAGAAGGACAGCCGGGTATGGCTACACCTTC.